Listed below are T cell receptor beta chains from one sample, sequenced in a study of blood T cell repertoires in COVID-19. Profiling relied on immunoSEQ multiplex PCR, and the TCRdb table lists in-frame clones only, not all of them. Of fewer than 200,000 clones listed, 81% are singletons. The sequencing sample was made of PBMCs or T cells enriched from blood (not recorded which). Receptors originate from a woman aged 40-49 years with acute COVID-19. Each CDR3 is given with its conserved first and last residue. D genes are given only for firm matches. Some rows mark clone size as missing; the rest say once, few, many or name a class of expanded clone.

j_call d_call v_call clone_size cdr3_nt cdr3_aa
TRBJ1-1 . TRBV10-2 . TGCGCCAGCAGGAGCGGCCAGGAGGGTATCACTGAAGCTTTCTTT CASRSGQEGITEAFF
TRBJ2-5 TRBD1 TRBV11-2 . TGTGCCAGCAGCCAAGGGACAGAAGAGACCCAGTACTTC CASSQGTEETQYF
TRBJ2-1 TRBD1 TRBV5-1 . TGCGCCAGCGCACAGGGGAGCTCCTACAATGAGCAGTTCTTC CASAQGSSYNEQFF
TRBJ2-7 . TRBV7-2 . TGTGCCAGCAGCTTAACTAAGTCTTTGCAGTACGAGCAGTACTTC CASSLTKSLQYEQYF
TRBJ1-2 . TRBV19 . TGTGCCAGTACCCGCCAGGGCTTCGGGACGGGCGGGAATAAAGGCTACACCTTC CASTRQGFGTGGNKGYTF
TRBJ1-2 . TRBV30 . TGTGCCTGGAGCGCCCAGGCGGGGGGAGATGGCTACACCTTC CAWSAQAGGDGYTF
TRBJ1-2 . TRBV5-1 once TGCGCCAGCAGCTTGGATGGGGAGCTATCTACTAACTATGGCTACACCTTC CASSLDGELSTNYGYTF
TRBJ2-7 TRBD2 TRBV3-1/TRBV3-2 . TGTGCCAGCAGCCAAAAAAGTCCTAGCGGGAACGAGCAGTACTTC CASSQKSPSGNEQYF
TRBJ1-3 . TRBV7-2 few TGTGCCAGCAGCTTAGTGGTGGGGGGAGGAAACACCATATATTTT CASSLVVGGGNTIYF
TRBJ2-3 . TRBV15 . TGTGCCACCAGCAGACTCACCACACAGGCGGATACGCAGTATTTT CATSRLTTQADTQYF
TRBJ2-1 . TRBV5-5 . TGTGCCAGCAGCTGGGAGGAGTGGCAGCAGTTCTTC CASSWEEWQQFF
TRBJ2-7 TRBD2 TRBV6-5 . TGTGCCAGCCGACGAGCGGGGGGTGGCAACGAGCAGTACTTC CASRRAGGGNEQYF
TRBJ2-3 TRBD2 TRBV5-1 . TGCGCCAGCAGCTTGATGCCTAGCGGATTGGGAGATACGCAGTATTTT CASSLMPSGLGDTQYF
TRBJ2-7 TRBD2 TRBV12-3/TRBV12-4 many TGTGCCAGCAGTTTACGGGGGGGCGAGCAGTACTTC CASSLRGGEQYF
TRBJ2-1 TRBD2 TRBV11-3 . TGTGCCAGCAGCCAGGGGACTAGCGAGATCAATGAGCAGTTCTTC CASSQGTSEINEQFF
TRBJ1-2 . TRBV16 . TGTGCCAGCAGCCGGGCCTCATCGGCGGGTGGCTACACCTTC CASSRASSAGGYTF
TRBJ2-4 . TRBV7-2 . TGTGCCAGCAGCCTTAGCGGTGGAAACATTCAGTACTTC CASSLSGGNIQYF
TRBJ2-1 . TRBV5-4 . TGTGCCAGCAGCTTGGACAGCGGTACTAACAATGAGCAGTTCTTC CASSLDSGTNNEQFF
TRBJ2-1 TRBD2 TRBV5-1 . TGCGCCAGCACCCCCAGCGGGAGGACCAATGAGCAGTTCTTC CASTPSGRTNEQFF
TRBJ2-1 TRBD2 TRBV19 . TGTGCCAGTAGGGAAAGCGGGAGAGGTTATGGGGATGAGCAGTTCTTC CASRESGRGYGDEQFF
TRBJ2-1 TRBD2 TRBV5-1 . TGCGCCAGCAGCCTTAGCGGGGTGAGAGGGTATGGGGAGCAGTTCTTC CASSLSGVRGYGEQFF
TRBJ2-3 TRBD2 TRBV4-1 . TGCGCCAGCAGCCACACGACTAGCGCCCGCACAGATACGCAGTATTTT CASSHTTSARTDTQYF
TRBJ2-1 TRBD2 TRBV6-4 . TGTGCCAGCAGCTCACTAGCGGGAGAGGGGAATGAGCAGTTCTTC CASSSLAGEGNEQFF
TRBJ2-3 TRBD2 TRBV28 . TGTGCCAGCAGTTTAGGCGGGAGAGCAGATACGCAGTATTTT CASSLGGRADTQYF
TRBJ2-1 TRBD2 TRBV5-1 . TGCGCCAGCAGCTACAGCGGGAGGGACAACTACAATGAGCAGTTCTTC CASSYSGRDNYNEQFF
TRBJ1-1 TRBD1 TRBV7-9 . TGTGCCAGCAGCGCCAGACAGGGGGGAACTGAAGCTTTCTTT CASSARQGGTEAFF
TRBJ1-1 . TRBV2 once TGTGCCAGCAGGTTCTATGAAGAAGCTTTCTTT CASRFYEEAFF
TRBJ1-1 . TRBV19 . TGTGCCAGTAGTGGCTCCCATAACACTGAAGCTTTCTTT CASSGSHNTEAFF
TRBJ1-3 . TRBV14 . TGTGCCAGCAGCTTCGACAGCTCTGGAAACACCATATATTTT CASSFDSSGNTIYF
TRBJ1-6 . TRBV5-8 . TGTGCCAGCAGCTTGAGGAGGGGAGCAAATTCACCCCTCCACTTT CASSLRRGANSPLHF
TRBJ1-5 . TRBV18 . TGTGCCAGCTCACCCGACGGGGTCAATCAGCCCCAGCATTTT CASSPDGVNQPQHF
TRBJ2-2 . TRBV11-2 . TGTGCCAGCAGCTTAGGTTCAGGGTCCGGGGAGCTGTTTTTT CASSLGSGSGELFF
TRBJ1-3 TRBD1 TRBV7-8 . TGTGCCAGCAGCCCCCAGGGACAGGGTGCAGGAAACACCATATATTTT CASSPQGQGAGNTIYF